The text below deals with one T cell receptor (beta chain). Trimming shortened V by 6 bases and J by 6 bases, and 17 bases separated the two germline ends. Germline CDR1 is LNHDA and CDR2 is SQIVND (reference sequence). The CDR3 has 15 residues. Profiling relied on immunoSEQ multiplex PCR, and the TCRdb table lists in-frame clones only, not all of them. The sample shows tens of thousands of clones, around 94% of them seen only once. This entry comes from a study of T cell changes during pregnancy in multiple sclerosis. Sequenced material: CD4+ T cells from peripheral blood mononuclear cells, taken in the first trimester of pregnancy. The V and J genes are TRBV19 and TRBJ1-4; D gene uncertain. This receptor was identified in a female donor with multiple sclerosis, enrolled in a pregnancy study. In DNA form, the CDR3 reads TGTGCCAGTAGCCCAACCAGGAATATAGATGAAAAACTGTTTTTT. It specifies CASSPTRNIDEKLFF.